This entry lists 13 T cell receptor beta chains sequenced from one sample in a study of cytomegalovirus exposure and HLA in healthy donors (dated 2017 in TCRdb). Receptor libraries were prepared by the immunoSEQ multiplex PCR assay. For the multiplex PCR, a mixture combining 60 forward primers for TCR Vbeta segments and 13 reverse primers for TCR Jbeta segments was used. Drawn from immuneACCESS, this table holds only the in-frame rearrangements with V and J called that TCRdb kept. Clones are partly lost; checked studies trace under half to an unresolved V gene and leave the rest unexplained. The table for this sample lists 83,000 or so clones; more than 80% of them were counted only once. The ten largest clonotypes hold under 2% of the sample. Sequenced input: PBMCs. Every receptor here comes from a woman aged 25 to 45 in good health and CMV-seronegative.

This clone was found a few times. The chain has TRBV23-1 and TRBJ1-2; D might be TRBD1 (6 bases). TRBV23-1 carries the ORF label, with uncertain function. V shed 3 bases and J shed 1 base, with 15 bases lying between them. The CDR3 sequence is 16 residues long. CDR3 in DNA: TGCGCCAGCAGTCAGCACCGGGACACACTTAACTATGGCTACACCTTC. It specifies CASSQHRDTLNYGYTF.

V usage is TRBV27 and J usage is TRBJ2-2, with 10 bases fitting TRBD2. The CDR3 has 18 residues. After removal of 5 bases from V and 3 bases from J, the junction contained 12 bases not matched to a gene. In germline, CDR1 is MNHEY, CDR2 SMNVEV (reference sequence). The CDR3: CASSPGLASRGDTGELFF. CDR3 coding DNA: TGTGCCAGCAGTCCGGGACTAGCGTCCCGGGGCGACACCGGGGAGCTGTTTTTT.

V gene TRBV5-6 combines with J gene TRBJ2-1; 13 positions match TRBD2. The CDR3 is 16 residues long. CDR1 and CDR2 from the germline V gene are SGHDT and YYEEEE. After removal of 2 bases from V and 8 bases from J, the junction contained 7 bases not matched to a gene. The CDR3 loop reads CASSFTSGRASDEQFF. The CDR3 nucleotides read TGTGCCAGCAGCTTTACTAGCGGGAGGGCCTCTGATGAGCAGTTCTTC.

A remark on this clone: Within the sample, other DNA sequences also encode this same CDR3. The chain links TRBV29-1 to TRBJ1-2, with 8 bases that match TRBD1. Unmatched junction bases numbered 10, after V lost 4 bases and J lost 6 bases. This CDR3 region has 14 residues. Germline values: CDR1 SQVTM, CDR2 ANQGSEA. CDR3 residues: CSVVYTGGLDGYTF. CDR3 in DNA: TGCAGCGTTGTGTACACAGGGGGACTGGATGGCTACACCTTC.

The CDR3: CASSQTGRGRGNEQFF. For the CDR3, the DNA is TGTGCCAGCAGCCAAACGGGTCGCGGCCGCGGGAATGAGCAGTTCTTC. This chain uses TRBV14 with TRBJ2-1; D might be TRBD2 (5 bases). V lost 2 bases and J lost 7, with 18 bases in between. CDR1 and CDR2 (germline): SGHDN, FVKESK. This CDR3 has 16 amino acids.

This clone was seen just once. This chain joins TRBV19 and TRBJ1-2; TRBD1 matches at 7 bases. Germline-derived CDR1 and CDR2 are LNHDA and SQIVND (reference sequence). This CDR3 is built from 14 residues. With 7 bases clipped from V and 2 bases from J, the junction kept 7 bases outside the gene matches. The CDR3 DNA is TGTGCCAGTATCCCTCCGGGACAGAACTATGGCTACACCTTC. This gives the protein CASIPPGQNYGYTF.

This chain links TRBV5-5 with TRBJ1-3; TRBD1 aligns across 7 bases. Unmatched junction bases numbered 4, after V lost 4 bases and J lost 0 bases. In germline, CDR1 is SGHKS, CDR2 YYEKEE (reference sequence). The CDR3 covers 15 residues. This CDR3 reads CASSEGQFSGNTIYF. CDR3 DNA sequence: TGTGCCAGCAGCGAGGGACAGTTCTCTGGAAACACCATATATTTT.

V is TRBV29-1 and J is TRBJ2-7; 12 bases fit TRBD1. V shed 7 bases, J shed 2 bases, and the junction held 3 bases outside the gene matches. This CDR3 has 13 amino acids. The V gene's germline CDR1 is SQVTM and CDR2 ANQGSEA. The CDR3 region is CSAGTGGPYEQYF. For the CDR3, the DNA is TGCAGCGCAGGGACAGGGGGCCCCTACGAGCAGTACTTC.

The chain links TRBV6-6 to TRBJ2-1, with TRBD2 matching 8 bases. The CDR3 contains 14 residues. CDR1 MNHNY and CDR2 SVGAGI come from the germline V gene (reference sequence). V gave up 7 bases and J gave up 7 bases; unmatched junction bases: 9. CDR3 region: CASMEAGARNEQFF. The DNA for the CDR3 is TGTGCCAGCATGGAAGCGGGAGCCCGAAATGAGCAGTTCTTC.

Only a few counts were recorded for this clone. The CDR3 loop reads CASSSTPWLARYEQYF. The CDR3, as DNA: TGTGCCAGCAGTAGTACCCCCTGGCTAGCCCGATACGAGCAGTACTTC. The rearrangement joins TRBV28 to TRBJ2-7; D is possibly TRBD2 (5 bases). Germline values: CDR1 MDHEN, CDR2 SYDVKM. Trimming stripped 5 bases from V and 4 bases from J, with 21 bases between. This CDR3 has 16 residues.

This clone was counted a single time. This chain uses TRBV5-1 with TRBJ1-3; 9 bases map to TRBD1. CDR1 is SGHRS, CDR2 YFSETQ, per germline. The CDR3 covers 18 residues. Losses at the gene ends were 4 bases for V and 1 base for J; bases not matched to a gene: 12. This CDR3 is CASSPDPLTGGSGNTIYF. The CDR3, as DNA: TGCGCCAGCAGCCCAGACCCGTTGACAGGGGGGTCTGGAAACACCATATATTTT.

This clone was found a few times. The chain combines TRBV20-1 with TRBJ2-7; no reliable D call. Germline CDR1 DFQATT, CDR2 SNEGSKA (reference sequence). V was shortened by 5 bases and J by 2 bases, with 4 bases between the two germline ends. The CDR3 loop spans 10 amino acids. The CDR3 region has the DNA TGCAGTGCTTTTACCTACGAGCAGTACTTC. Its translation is CSAFTYEQYF.

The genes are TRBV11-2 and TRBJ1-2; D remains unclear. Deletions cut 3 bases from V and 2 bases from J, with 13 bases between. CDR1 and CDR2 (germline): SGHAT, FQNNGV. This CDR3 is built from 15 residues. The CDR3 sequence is CASSLSNGPNYGYTF. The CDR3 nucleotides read TGTGCCAGCAGCTTGTCAAATGGGCCAAACTATGGCTACACCTTC.